One and the same sample provided the 21 T cell receptor beta chains below, sequenced in a study of cytomegalovirus exposure and HLA in healthy donors. Amplification used 60 Vbeta primers and 13 Jbeta primers. Clones were read by immunoSEQ multiplex PCR, and TCRdb kept only the in-frame ones, dropping some. In total, the table holds some 200,000 clones. Sequencing was carried out using PBMCs. All receptors come from a boy between 10 and 17 years old in good health and CMV-seronegative.

The CDR3 reads CASSSPSGTSGGEVRGQYF. In DNA, the CDR3 is TGTGCCAGCAGCTCCCCCTCCGGGACTAGCGGGGGGGAGGTTCGCGGGCAGTATTTT. The chain recombines TRBV7-8 with TRBJ2-3, with 16 bases identical to TRBD2. V lost 4 bases and J lost 11; bases outside the gene matches: 18. Germline lookup yields CDR1 SGHVS and CDR2 FQNEAQ. CDR3 length equals 19 residues.

The chain has TRBV10-3 and TRBJ2-5, with D hard to call. The CDR3 consists of 13 residues. The germline V gene encodes CDR1 ENHRY and CDR2 SYGVKD. Trimming took 3 bases from V and 1 from J, leaving 6 bases between them. CDR3 region: CAISDPGQETQYF. DNA for the CDR3: TGTGCCATCAGTGACCCCGGCCAAGAGACCCAGTACTTC.

This chain connects TRBV6-1 to TRBJ2-7; TRBD2 matches at 8 bases. Trimming at V came to 2 bases and at J to 3 bases, leaving 6 bases not matched to a gene. The CDR3 is 15 amino acids. Germline CDR1 MNHNS, CDR2 SASEGT. The CDR3 DNA reads as TGTGCCAGCAGTGAAAGTGGCGGGGGGTACTACGAGCAGTACTTC. This gives the protein CASSESGGGYYEQYF.

A remark on this clone: One end of the junction is discordant with germline, which a read error may explain. V usage is TRBV7-6 and J usage is TRBJ1-4; 7 nucleotides match TRBD1. Per the germline V gene, CDR1 is SGHVS and CDR2 is FNYEAQ. CDR3 size: 15 residues. The CDR3 sequence is CASSYRGAGNGKLFF. The CDR3 DNA is TGTGCCAGCAGCTACAGGGGCGCGGGTAATGGAAAACTGTTTTTT.

This chain joins TRBV2 and TRBJ1-2, with TRBD1 identical over 11 bases. The V and J ends lost 6 bases and 5 bases, in that order; junction bases with no gene match: 8. The CDR3 spans 15 residues. Per the germline V gene, CDR1 is SNHLY and CDR2 is FYNNEI. The CDR3 DNA follows: TGTGCCAGCAGGGACGGACAGGGGGCGCGGTATGGCTACACCTTC. This translates into CASRDGQGARYGYTF.

This chain joins TRBV7-8 and TRBJ1-5; no clear D. The CDR3 extends over 15 amino acids. The germline V and J ends were trimmed by 1 base and 0 bases, with 7 bases remaining between them. Germline V lookup: CDR1 SGHVS, CDR2 FQNEAQ. DNA of the CDR3: TGTGCCAGCAGCTTAGAGGAGGTTAGCAATCAGCCCCAGCATTTT. This encodes CASSLEEVSNQPQHF.

The chain carries TRBV5-1 and TRBJ1-1; D might be TRBD1 (5 bases). The CDR3 spans 17 residues. CDR1 is SGHRS and CDR2 is YFSETQ in the germline V gene. The V end lost 2 bases, the J end lost 0 bases, and 17 bases lay between the germline ends. The CDR3 is CASSFTGSYYMNTEAFF. CDR3 DNA sequence: TGCGCCAGCAGCTTCACAGGATCCTATTACATGAACACTGAAGCTTTCTTT. The variable domain in full, with the rest retrieved from reference TRBV5-1 and TRBJ1-1, is KAGVTQTPRYLIKTRGQQVTLSCSPISGHRSVSWYQQTPGQGLQFLFEYFSETQRNKGNFPGRFSGRQFSNSRSEMNVSTLELGDSALYLCASSFTGSYYMNTEAFFGQGTRLTVV.

The chain links TRBV5-5 to TRBJ1-2, with 9 bases matching TRBD1. This CDR3 is built from 19 residues. Germline lookup yields CDR1 SGHKS and CDR2 YYEKEE (reference sequence). V shed 3 bases, J shed 8 bases, and the junction held 23 bases outside the gene matches. The CDR3 sequence is CASSSGQGITEDPRKGYTF. The CDR3 DNA is TGTGCCAGCAGCTCGGGACAGGGTATCACCGAGGACCCACGTAAGGGCTACACCTTC.

The V call is TRBV19, the J call TRBJ1-2, with 8 bases aligning to TRBD1. Trimming cost V 4 bases and J 4 bases; bases outside gene matches: 5. Germline values: CDR1 LNHDA, CDR2 SQIVND (reference sequence). The CDR3 loop spans 14 amino acids. As DNA, the CDR3 is TGTGCCAGTAGTACCCGACAGGGGACCTATGGCTACACCTTC. Translating gives CASSTRQGTYGYTF.

The chain has TRBV28 and TRBJ1-3, with D unclear. The V end was cut by 2 bases, the J end by 0 bases, with 5 bases between. Germline CDR1 MDHEN, CDR2 SYDVKM. This CDR3 is built from 14 residues. The CDR3 sequence is CASSLLFSGNTIYF. As DNA, the CDR3 is TGTGCCAGCAGTTTACTGTTCTCTGGAAACACCATATATTTT.

In DNA, the CDR3 is TGTGCCAGCAGATGGGCGCTAGCGGGGGGGTCGAACAATGAGCAGTTCTTC. Translating it yields CASRWALAGGSNNEQFF. The chain recombines TRBV7-9 with TRBJ2-1, with 12 bases that match TRBD2. V shed 6 bases, J shed 5 bases, and the junction held 11 bases outside the gene matches. This CDR3 is 17 amino acids long. Germline V gene sequence: CDR1 SEHNR, CDR2 FQNEAQ (reference sequence). The entire variable domain, with the rest obtained from reference TRBV7-9 and TRBJ2-1, is as follows: DTGVSQNPRHKITKRGQNVTFRCDPISEHNRLYWYRQTLGQGPEFLTYFQNEAQLEKSRLLSDRFSAERPKGSFSTLEIQRTEQGDSAMYLCASRWALAGGSNNEQFFGPGTRLTVL.

V and J are TRBV4-3 and TRBJ2-3; tentatively, D is TRBD2 (5 bases). This CDR3 contains 15 residues. CDR1 and CDR2 from the germline V gene are LGHNA and YSLEER. V shed 0 bases and J shed 2 bases, with 9 bases lying between them. CDR3 coding DNA: TGCGCCAGCAGCCAAGAATGGGGAGACACAGATACGCAGTATTTT. Amino acids: CASSQEWGDTDTQYF.

The V gene is TRBV28, the J gene TRBJ1-1; TRBD1 is a possible D gene (6 bases). Germline V CDR1 and CDR2: MDHEN, SYDVKM. V was pared by 8 bases and J by 10 bases, with 14 bases between. The CDR3 extends over 11 amino acids. The CDR3 nucleotides are TGTGCCAGCGGAACAGGGTTGGGAGCTTTCTTT. Its protein is CASGTGLGAFF.

V and J are TRBV7-7 and TRBJ2-7; TRBD1 matches at 7 bases. CDR1 SSHAT and CDR2 FNYEAQ come from the germline V gene (reference sequence). The CDR3 has 16 amino acids. Trimming removed 3 bases from V and 5 bases from J; junction bases left unmatched: 13. CDR3 nucleotides: TGTGCCAGCAGCTTTGATATCATAGACAGGGATGACGAGCAGTACTTC. It specifies CASSFDIIDRDDEQYF.

J is TRBJ2-3 and V is TRBV15, with D perhaps matching TRBD2 (7 bases). Trimming pared 6 bases from V and 4 bases from J, leaving 17 bases between. The length of the CDR3 is 15 residues. Germline CDR1 LNHNV, CDR2 YYDKDF (reference sequence). As DNA, the CDR3 is TGTGCCACCAGAGGGGGGGCTTTTGACTCAGATACGCAGTATTTT. Translation: CATRGGAFDSDTQYF.

This chain joins TRBV15 and TRBJ2-7; 8 bases align to TRBD1. The J segment lost 5 bases and the V segment lost 5 bases, leaving 11 bases of the junction unmatched. The CDR3 has 15 residues. Germline loops: CDR1 LNHNV, CDR2 YYDKDF (reference sequence). This CDR3 is CATSGRQGLMHEQYF. The CDR3 nucleotides are TGTGCCACCAGCGGGAGACAGGGGCTAATGCACGAGCAGTACTTC.

CDR3 in DNA: TGCAGTGCTAGAGAGACAGCTGGCTACACCTTC. It codes for CSARETAGYTF. The rearrangement joins TRBV20-1 to TRBJ1-2; a weak D match, TRBD1 (5 bases). Trimming took off 0 bases at V and 7 bases at J, with 6 bases between the two ends. The CDR3 length is 11 residues. Germline V gene lookup returns CDR1 DFQATT and CDR2 SNEGSKA (reference sequence).

J is TRBJ2-6 and V is TRBV11-2; D may be TRBD2 (5 bases). The CDR3 loop spans 17 amino acids. Trimming cost V 5 bases and J 0 bases, with 14 bases left between them. Germline V lookup: CDR1 SGHAT, CDR2 FQNNGV. The CDR3 DNA is TGTGCCAGCAGCCTTCGGACGGGAAACTCTGGGGCCAACGTCCTGACTTTC. Its translation: CASSLRTGNSGANVLTF.

This sequence joins TRBV30 and TRBJ1-5; TRBD1 is a possible D gene (6 bases). The germline gives CDR1 GTSNPN, CDR2 SVGIG (reference sequence). There are 14 residues in the CDR3. Between the trimmed V and J ends, which lost 0 bases and 1 base, there was a span of 7 bases. CDR3: CAWSVTGSNQPQHF. The CDR3, as DNA: TGTGCCTGGAGTGTAACAGGGAGCAATCAGCCCCAGCATTTT. Full variable domain (missing parts from reference TRBV30 and TRBJ1-5): SQTIHQWPATLVQPVGSPLSLECTVEGTSNPNLYWYRQAAGRGLQLLFYSVGIGQISSEVPQNLSASRPQDRQFILSSKKLLLSDSGFYLCAWSVTGSNQPQHFGDGTRLSIL.

The chain combines TRBV4-1 with TRBJ2-1, with TRBD1 as a possible D gene (6 bases). From germline, CDR1 is MGHRA and CDR2 YSYEKL. The CDR3 totals 18 residues. V was cut by 2 bases and J by 0 bases, with 17 bases left in between. In DNA, the CDR3 is TGCGCCAGCAGCCAACAATCCAGGGGACCCAGCTCCTACAATGAGCAGTTCTTC. It translates to CASSQQSRGPSSYNEQFF.

The chain recombines TRBV30 with TRBJ2-5; weak D call: TRBD1 (5 bases). TRBJ2-7 explains the end of the DNA better; the J call may be wrong. This CDR3 has 14 residues. Germline assignment: CDR1 GTSNPN and CDR2 SVGIG (reference sequence). The DNA for the CDR3 is TGTGCCTGGAGTGTCCGGCAGGGTTCCTACGAGCAGTACTTC. It encodes CAWSVRQGSYEQYF.